A single sample is the source of the 30 T cell receptor beta chains below, sequenced in a study of human thymus T cells. Assay used: immunoSEQ multiplex PCR; TCRdb lists only in-frame clones, some missing. The table includes under 95,000 clones, around 95% detected once. Thymus specimens were resections from corrective heart surgery. The sample consisted of thymus tissue. The receptors shown here come from a girl under three years old with a congenital heart defect but otherwise immunologically healthy.

The V and J genes are TRBV27 and TRBJ1-3, with D possibly matching TRBD1 (6 bases). This CDR3 spans 14 amino acids. Trimming removed 8 bases from V and 8 bases from J, with 19 bases in between. The germline CDR1 and CDR2 sequences are MNHEY and SMNVEV (reference sequence). The CDR3 coding sequence is TGTGCCAGCGCCAGAGGACGAGGGGGGGACACCATATATTTT. Residues: CASARGRGGDTIYF.

In its sample, this clone was seen once. This chain joins TRBV6-1 and TRBJ2-5; tentatively, D is TRBD1 (5 bases). The CDR3 has 13 amino acids. CDR1 is MNHNS and CDR2 is SASEGT in the germline V gene. V dropped 8 bases and J dropped 1 base, with 11 bases sitting between them. CDR3 amino acids: CASLIDSQETQYF. CDR3 nucleotides: TGTGCCAGCCTAATAGACAGCCAAGAGACCCAGTACTTC.

CDR3 nucleotides: TGTGCCAGCAGTCCTCTTACAGGGGTTGACTATGGCTACACCTTC. This gives the protein CASSPLTGVDYGYTF. The chain is built from TRBV28 and TRBJ1-2, with TRBD1 identical over 7 bases. Germline CDR1 and CDR2: MDHEN and SYDVKM. V shed 5 bases, J shed 3 bases, and the junction held 9 bases outside the gene matches. This CDR3 spans 15 amino acids.

The V gene is TRBV19, the J gene TRBJ1-5; D possibly corresponds to TRBD1 (5 bases). CDR3 size: 13 residues. CDR1 and CDR2 (germline): LNHDA, SQIVND (reference sequence). Trimming took 3 bases from V and 8 from J, leaving 11 bases between them. This chain's CDR3 is CASSIHSGKPQHF. In DNA, the CDR3 is TGTGCCAGTAGTATCCATTCAGGGAAGCCCCAGCATTTT.

A few counts support this clone. The V gene is TRBV7-9, the J gene TRBJ1-2, with D hard to call. The V gene's germline CDR1 is SEHNR and CDR2 FQNEAQ (reference sequence). The CDR3 is made up of 12 amino acids. Trimming pared 5 bases from V and 5 bases from J, leaving 9 bases between. CDR3 residues: CASSQSPYGYTF. CDR3 coding DNA: TGTGCCAGCAGCCAAAGCCCTTATGGCTACACCTTC.

The rearrangement joins TRBV10-3 to TRBJ2-7; D may be TRBD2 (6 bases). The CDR3 extends over 14 amino acids. Germline-derived CDR1 and CDR2 are ENHRY and SYGVKD. Trimming shortened V by 2 bases and J by 3 bases, and 11 bases separated the two germline ends. Written as DNA, the CDR3 is TGTGCCATCAGTGAGGGGGGGATGGACTACGAGCAGTACTTC. Encoded protein: CAISEGGMDYEQYF.

The rearrangement uses TRBV9 and TRBJ2-7; 8 nucleotides agree with TRBD1. This CDR3 contains 14 residues. V trimming: 3 bases; J trimming: 2 bases; junction bases outside the gene matches: 4. CDR1 is SGDLS and CDR2 is YYNGEE in the germline V gene. CDR3 sequence reads: CASSGGDRTYEQYF. CDR3 coding DNA: TGTGCCAGCAGCGGGGGGGACAGGACCTACGAGCAGTACTTC.

The genes are TRBV6-5 and TRBJ2-1, with 8 bases that match TRBD2. The CDR3 contains 14 residues. J gave up 5 bases and V 3 bases, and 3 bases lay outside the gene matches. In germline, CDR1 is MNHEY, CDR2 SVGAGI. This chain's CDR3 is CASSYSGNDNEQFF. In nucleotides, the CDR3 is TGTGCCAGCAGTTATAGCGGGAACGACAATGAGCAGTTCTTC.

The chain joins TRBV14 to TRBJ2-5; D remains unclear. The CDR3 sequence is 13 residues long. V lost 2 bases, J lost 3 bases, and 7 bases lay in between. Germline-derived CDR1 and CDR2 are SGHDN and FVKESK. CDR3 loop: CASSQMKEETQYF. CDR3 bases: TGTGCCAGCAGCCAAATGAAAGAAGAGACCCAGTACTTC.

The chain recombines TRBV18 with TRBJ2-7; no reliable D call. Germline V gives CDR1 KGHSH, CDR2 LQKENI. The V end was cut by 3 bases, the J end by 2 bases, with 17 bases between. The CDR3 has 16 residues. The CDR3 reads CASSPPGQTFPYEQYF. CDR3 in DNA: TGTGCCAGCTCACCGCCTGGTCAGACTTTTCCCTACGAGCAGTACTTC.

V usage is TRBV19 and J usage is TRBJ2-1, with D uncertain. In germline, CDR1 is LNHDA, CDR2 SQIVND (reference sequence). The ends were cut back, 2 bases at V and 16 bases at J, with 12 bases in the middle. The CDR3 consists of 11 residues. Here the CDR3 reads CASSILGHHFF. The CDR3 DNA is TGTGCCAGTAGTATACTCGGGCACCATTTCTTC.

V and J are TRBV10-2 and TRBJ2-1; TRBD2 matches 14 bases. Per the germline V gene, CDR1 is WSHSY and CDR2 is SAAADI. The CDR3 covers 17 residues. V was pared by 7 bases and J by 7 bases, with 12 bases of the junction left unmatched. The CDR3 protein is CASMPPTSGRECNEQFF. In DNA, the CDR3 is TGCGCCAGCATGCCCCCGACTAGCGGGAGGGAGTGTAATGAGCAGTTCTTC.

Only one count was recorded for this clone. This chain uses TRBV29-1 with TRBJ2-1, with 10 bases that match TRBD1. Germline V gene lookup returns CDR1 SQVTM and CDR2 ANQGSEA. V lost 7 bases to trimming and J lost 8 bases; unmatched junction nucleotides: 8. The CDR3 is 13 residues long. The CDR3 sequence is CSARDRGRHEQFF. As DNA, the CDR3 is TGCAGCGCCCGGGACAGGGGCCGCCATGAGCAGTTCTTC.

This chain uses TRBV5-8 with TRBJ2-1; 10 bases align to TRBD2. The germline CDR1 and CDR2 sequences are SGHTS and YDEGEE. V shed 1 base and J 8 bases; nucleotides not matched to a gene: 9. The length of the CDR3 is 16 residues. CDR3 region: CASSLLVAGGVDEQFF. CDR3 nucleotides: TGTGCCAGCAGCTTGCTGGTAGCGGGAGGAGTGGATGAGCAGTTCTTC.

V is TRBV4-1 and J is TRBJ1-2; D is perhaps TRBD1 (5 bases). Germline V CDR1 and CDR2: MGHRA, YSYEKL. CDR3 length equals 21 residues. V dropped 1 base and J dropped 4 bases, with 31 bases sitting between them. CDR3 amino acids: CASSQVDDGYGWAMGLYGYTF. In DNA, the CDR3 is TGCGCCAGCAGCCAAGTCGACGATGGGTACGGATGGGCGATGGGACTCTATGGCTACACCTTC.

The rearrangement joins TRBV18 to TRBJ1-2, with 8 bases matching TRBD1. The trim removed 3 bases at V and 5 bases at J, leaving 11 bases unmatched. The germline V gene encodes CDR1 KGHSH and CDR2 LQKENI. The CDR3 length is 16 residues. The CDR3 sequence: CASSPTRDRSFYGYTF. The CDR3 DNA follows: TGTGCCAGCTCACCGACCCGGGACAGGTCTTTTTATGGCTACACCTTC. Full variable domain (remainder filled in from reference TRBV18 and TRBJ1-2): NAGVMQNPRHLVRRRGQEARLRCSPMKGHSHVYWYRQLPEEGLKFMVYLQKENIIDESGMPKERFSAEFPKEGPSILRIQQVVRGDSAAYFCASSPTRDRSFYGYTFGSGTRLTVV.

The V and J genes are TRBV5-1 and TRBJ2-7; 12 bases are shared with TRBD1. The germline V gene has CDR1 SGHRS and CDR2 YFSETQ. J lost 6 bases, V lost 3 bases, and 13 bases had no gene match. CDR3 size: 17 residues. CDR3 coding DNA: TGCGCCAGCAGCTCCAACCTCGCCGGGACAGGGGGCCTCGAGCAGTACTTC. Encoded protein: CASSSNLAGTGGLEQYF. Full variable domain (missing parts from reference TRBV5-1 and TRBJ2-7): KAGVTQTPRYLIKTRGQQVTLSCSPISGHRSVSWYQQTPGQGLQFLFEYFSETQRNKGNFPGRFSGRQFSNSRSEMNVSTLELGDSALYLCASSSNLAGTGGLEQYFGPGTRLTVT.

V gene TRBV27 combines with J gene TRBJ2-7, with TRBD1 matching 8 bases. V was clipped by 2 bases and J by 3 bases; unmatched bases: 12. CDR1 MNHEY and CDR2 SMNVEV come from the germline V gene (reference sequence). The CDR3 is 17 amino acids. DNA for the CDR3: TGTGCCAGCAGTTTAGGTAAGGACAGGGAGAGTCGCTACGAGCAGTACTTC. It codes for CASSLGKDRESRYEQYF.

The chain uses TRBV29-1 and TRBJ1-1; the D gene is possibly TRBD1 (5 bases). Germline loops: CDR1 SQVTM, CDR2 ANQGSEA. With 3 bases removed from V and 0 bases from J, the gap between germline ends came to 14 bases. This CDR3 has 15 amino acids. The CDR3 DNA reads TGCAGCGTTGACCGTGGGGACTCCCTGAACACTGAAGCTTTCTTT. Amino acid sequence: CSVDRGDSLNTEAFF.

The chain links TRBV4-2 to TRBJ2-4, with no clear D. CDR3 length: 17 residues. The V end was cut by 2 bases, the J end by 0 bases, with 14 bases between. Germline loops: CDR1 LGHNA, CDR2 YNFKEQ. For the CDR3, the DNA is TGTGCCAGCAGCCAAACGGCCTCGCGAGTAGCCAAAAACATTCAGTACTTC. Amino acids: CASSQTASRVAKNIQYF.

This chain connects TRBV7-2 to TRBJ2-1; no firm D call. This CDR3 comprises 15 residues. Per germline, CDR1 SGHTA and CDR2 FQGNSA. Between the trimmed V and J ends, which lost 1 base and 0 bases, there was a span of 7 bases. The CDR3 is CASSLGPGSYNEQFF. The CDR3 DNA reads TGTGCCAGCAGCTTAGGTCCCGGCTCCTACAATGAGCAGTTCTTC.

The chain links TRBV6-5 to TRBJ2-7; weak D call: TRBD1 (5 bases). Trimming removed 2 bases at V and 0 bases at J, with 8 bases between. The germline V gene encodes CDR1 MNHEY and CDR2 SVGAGI. This CDR3 comprises 14 residues. The CDR3 spells CASSYGASSYEQYF. The CDR3 bases are TGTGCCAGCAGTTACGGGGCCAGCTCCTACGAGCAGTACTTC.

The rearrangement uses TRBV4-1 and TRBJ1-2; D is undetermined. CDR1 is MGHRA, CDR2 YSYEKL, per germline. V lost 1 base, J lost 6 bases, and 21 bases lay in between. This CDR3 is built from 17 residues. The CDR3 here is CASSQASEVLSGNGYTF. CDR3 in DNA: TGCGCCAGCAGCCAAGCTAGTGAAGTCCTCTCCGGGAATGGCTACACCTTC.

This chain joins TRBV9 and TRBJ2-3, with D perhaps TRBD2 (5 bases). Per germline, CDR1 SGDLS and CDR2 YYNGEE. V gave up 3 bases and J gave up 2 bases, with 13 bases separating them. The CDR3 extends over 15 amino acids. The CDR3 region is CASSDPLVHTDTQYF. The CDR3 DNA reads as TGTGCCAGCAGCGACCCACTAGTCCACACAGATACGCAGTATTTT.

The rearrangement uses TRBV28 and TRBJ1-3, with D unclear. CDR1 and CDR2 from the germline V gene are MDHEN and SYDVKM. This CDR3 is built from 14 residues. V gave up 2 bases and J gave up 4 bases, with 9 bases separating them. The CDR3, as DNA: TGTGCCAGCAGTTTACCCCCTCCCGGAAACACCATATATTTT. Translating it yields CASSLPPPGNTIYF.

In this sample, this clone turned up a few times. The V gene is TRBV7-9, the J gene TRBJ2-5, with D possibly being TRBD2 (5 bases). Between the trimmed V and J ends, which lost 6 bases and 2 bases, there was a span of 19 bases. The CDR3 is made up of 16 amino acids. CDR1 SEHNR and CDR2 FQNEAQ come from the germline V gene (reference sequence). CDR3 sequence (DNA): TGTGCCAGCAGTTATCAAGAAGGCGCGGGTCAAGAGACCCAGTACTTC. Protein product: CASSYQEGAGQETQYF.

Only one count was recorded for this clone. The rearrangement uses TRBV7-6 and TRBJ2-1; TRBD2 matches 7 bases. Trimming removed 2 bases from V and 7 bases from J; junction bases left unmatched: 14. In germline, CDR1 is SGHVS, CDR2 FNYEAQ. The CDR3 has 17 amino acids. The CDR3 reads CASSLLISSGKGNEQFF. The CDR3 DNA reads TGTGCCAGCAGCTTACTTATTTCCAGCGGGAAAGGAAATGAGCAGTTCTTC.

This chain links TRBV6-6 with TRBJ1-5, with D perhaps matching TRBD1 (6 bases). CDR1 and CDR2 from the germline V gene are MNHNY and SVGAGI (reference sequence). V lost 1 base to trimming and J lost 6 bases, with 10 bases between them. There are 14 residues in the CDR3. CDR3 nucleotides: TGTGCCAGCAGTTACTTACAGGGTAGTCAGCCCCAGCATTTT. Protein: CASSYLQGSQPQHF.

The J gene is TRBJ1-2, the V gene TRBV6-5; 7 bases are shared with TRBD1. The V segment lost 10 bases and the J segment 4 bases; nucleotides outside the gene matches: 15. The CDR3 runs 15 residues. Germline CDR1 is MNHEY and CDR2 is SVGAGI. The CDR3 nucleotides are TGTGCCACCTCCCCCAGGGGCAGGGGGAGCTATGGCTACACCTTC. Translating it yields CATSPRGRGSYGYTF.

The V call is TRBV18, the J call TRBJ2-5, with 8 positions matching TRBD1. The CDR3 runs 16 residues. CDR1 is KGHSH, CDR2 LQKENI, per germline. J was trimmed by 4 bases and V by 2 bases; bases with no gene match: 9. The CDR3 nucleotides are TGTGCCAGCTCACCAGGGACAGGCGATAGGGGAGAGACCCAGTACTTC. Amino acids: CASSPGTGDRGETQYF.